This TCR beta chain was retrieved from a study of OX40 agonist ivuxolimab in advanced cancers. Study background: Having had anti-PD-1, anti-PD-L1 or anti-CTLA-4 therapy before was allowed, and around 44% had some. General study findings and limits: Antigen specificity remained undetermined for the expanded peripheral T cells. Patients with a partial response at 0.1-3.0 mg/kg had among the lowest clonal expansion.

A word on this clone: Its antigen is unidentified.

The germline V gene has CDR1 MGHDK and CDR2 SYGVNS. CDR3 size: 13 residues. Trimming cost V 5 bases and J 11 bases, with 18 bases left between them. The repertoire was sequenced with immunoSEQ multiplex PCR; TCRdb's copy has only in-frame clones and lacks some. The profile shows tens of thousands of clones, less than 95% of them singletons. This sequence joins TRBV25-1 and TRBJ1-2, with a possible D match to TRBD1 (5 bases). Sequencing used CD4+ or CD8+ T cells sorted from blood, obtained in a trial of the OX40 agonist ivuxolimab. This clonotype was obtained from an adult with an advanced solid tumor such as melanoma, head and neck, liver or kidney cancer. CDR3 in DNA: TGTGCCAGCAGTCACCGGGACCAGGTCCAATACACCTTC. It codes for CASSHRDQVQYTF.